The T cell receptor beta chain described here comes from a study of OX40 agonist ivuxolimab in advanced cancers. Study overall: The patients got ivuxolimab, which is an agonistic anti-OX40 (CD134) antibody. Every 2 weeks, patients received ivuxolimab intravenously, dosed at 0.01 to 10 mg/kg. The study, taken as a whole, reports: Several nonresponders also turned out to have low normalized T-cell clonal expansion. At 0.1 to 3.0 mg/kg and by week 6, clonal expansion occurred in CD4+ and CD8+ blood T cells.

Notes on this clone: The antigen remains unidentified.

Germline-derived CDR1 and CDR2 are KGHSH and LQKENI. This CDR3 spans 15 amino acids. The V end lost 6 bases, the J end lost 1 base, and 15 bases lay between the germline ends. Data came from immunoSEQ multiplex PCR; TCRdb stores just in-frame clones and leaves some out. The sample consists of 60,000 to 100,000 clones, 75% to 90% of them appearing once. The sequencing used CD4+ or CD8+ T cells sorted from blood, collected in a trial of the OX40 agonist ivuxolimab. The J gene is TRBJ1-1, the V gene TRBV18; D not certain. This sequence originates from an adult with an advanced solid tumor such as melanoma, head and neck, liver or kidney cancer. CDR3 sequence: CASSPQAVANTEAFF. CDR3 DNA sequence: TGTGCCAGCTCGCCCCAGGCCGTTGCGAACACTGAAGCTTTCTTT.